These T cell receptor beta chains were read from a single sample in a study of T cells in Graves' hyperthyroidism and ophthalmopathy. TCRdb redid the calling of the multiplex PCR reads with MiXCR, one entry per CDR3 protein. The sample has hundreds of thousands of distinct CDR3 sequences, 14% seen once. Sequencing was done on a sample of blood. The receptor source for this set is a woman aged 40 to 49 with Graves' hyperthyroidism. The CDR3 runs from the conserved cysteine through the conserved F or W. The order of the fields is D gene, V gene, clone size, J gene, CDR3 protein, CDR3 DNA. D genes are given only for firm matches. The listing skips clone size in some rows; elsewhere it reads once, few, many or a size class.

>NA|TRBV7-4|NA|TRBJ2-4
CVRGCGIAKNIQYF
TGTGTCAGGGGTTGTGGGATAGCCAAAAACATTCAATACTTC
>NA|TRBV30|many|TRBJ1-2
CAWSEGSHGGSGYTF
TGTGCCTGGAGTGAAGGCAGCCACGGAGGCTCTGGCTACACCTTC
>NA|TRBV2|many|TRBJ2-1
CASISTGHSYNEQFF
TGTGCCAGCATATCCACAGGTCACTCCTACAATGAGCAGTTCTTC
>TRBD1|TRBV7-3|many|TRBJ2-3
CASSLQGDATQYF
TGTGCCAGCAGCTTACAGGGGGACGCTACGCAGTATTTT
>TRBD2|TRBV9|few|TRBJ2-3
CASSGGLAGGVADTQYF
TGTGCCAGCAGCGGGGGACTAGCGGGAGGAGTGGCAGATACGCAGTATTTT
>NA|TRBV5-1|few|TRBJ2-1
CASSLETDEQFF
TGCGCCAGCAGCTTGGAGACGGATGAGCAGTTCTTC
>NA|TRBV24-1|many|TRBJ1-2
CATSDSQGIHNYGYTF
TGTGCCACCAGTGATTCGCAGGGGATACATAACTATGGCTACACCTTC
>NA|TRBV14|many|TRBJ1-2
CASSQESWGSGYTF
TGTGCCAGCAGCCAAGAATCGTGGGGGAGTGGCTACACCTTC
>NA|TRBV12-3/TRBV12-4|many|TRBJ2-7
CASSPGGWGRGSYEQYF
TGTGCCAGCAGTCCGGGTGGTTGGGGGCGCGGTTCCTACGAGCAGTACTTC
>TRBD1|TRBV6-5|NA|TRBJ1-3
CASSDSTGVADTIYF
TGTGCCAGCAGTGACTCGACAGGGGTGGCGGACACCATATATTTT
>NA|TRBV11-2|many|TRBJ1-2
CASSLLRPLDGYTF
TGTGCCAGCAGCTTACTAAGACCCCTGGATGGCTACACCTTC
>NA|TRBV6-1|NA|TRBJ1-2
CASSMGGRFGYTF
TGTGCCAGCAGTATGGGGGGCCGATTCGGCTACACCTTC
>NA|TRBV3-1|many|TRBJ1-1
CASSQVENTEAFF
TGTGCCAGCAGCCAAGTAGAAAACACTGAAGCTTTCTTT
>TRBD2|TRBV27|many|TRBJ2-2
CASSLAIGLAGGAGELFF
TGTGCCAGCAGTTTAGCAATAGGACTAGCGGGAGGCGCCGGGGAGCTGTTTTTT
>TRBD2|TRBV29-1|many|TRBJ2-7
CSVGGVGVSEQYF
TGCAGCGTCGGGGGGGTGGGTGTGAGCGAGCAGTACTTC
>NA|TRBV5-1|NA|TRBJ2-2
CASSFRENTGELFF
TGCGCCAGCAGCTTCCGGGAGAACACCGGGGAGCTGTTTTTT
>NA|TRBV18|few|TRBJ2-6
CASSPVGGFTSGANVLTF
TGTGCCAGCTCACCCGTAGGCGGGTTTACCTCTGGGGCCAACGTCCTGACTTTC
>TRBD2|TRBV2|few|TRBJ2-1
CASSEDGLAGSYNEQFF
TGTGCCAGCAGTGAAGACGGACTAGCGGGCTCCTACAATGAGCAGTTCTTC
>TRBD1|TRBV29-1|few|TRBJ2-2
CSVQRTGGAAGELFF
TGCAGCGTCCAGAGGACAGGGGGCGCGGCCGGGGAGCTGTTTTTT
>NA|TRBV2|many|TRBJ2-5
CASSRGSRETQYF
TGTGCCAGCAGTCGAGGGAGCCGAGAGACCCAGTACTTC
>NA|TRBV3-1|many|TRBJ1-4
CASSQERMLATNEKLFF
TGTGCCAGCAGCCAAGAGAGGATGTTAGCAACTAATGAAAAACTGTTTTTT
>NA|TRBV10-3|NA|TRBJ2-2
CTIRSSGASTGELFF
TGTACCATCAGGTCGTCAGGGGCGAGCACCGGGGAGCTGTTTTTT
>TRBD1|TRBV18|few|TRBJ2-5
CASLRTGRETQYF
TGTGCCAGCCTTAGGACAGGGAGAGAGACCCAGTACTTC
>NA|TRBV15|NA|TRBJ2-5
CATSGQTVSGTCIETQYF
TGTGCCACCAGCGGACAAACCGTATCCGGGACATGCATTGAGACCCAGTACTTC
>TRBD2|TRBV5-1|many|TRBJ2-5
CASSVTSVLQETQYF
TGCGCCAGCAGCGTGACTAGCGTCCTTCAAGAGACCCAGTACTTC
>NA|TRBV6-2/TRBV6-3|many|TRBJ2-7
CASSYSGQAAPYEQYF
TGTGCCAGCAGTTACTCGGGTCAAGCGGCTCCCTACGAGCAGTACTTC
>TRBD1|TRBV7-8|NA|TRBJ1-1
CASSQRGLVPMNTEAFF
TGTGCCAGCAGCCAAAGGGGGCTTGTCCCCATGAACACTGAAGCTTTCTTT
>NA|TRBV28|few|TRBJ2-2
CASSFGGLNTGELFF
TGTGCCAGCAGTTTCGGGGGATTGAACACCGGGGAGCTGTTTTTT
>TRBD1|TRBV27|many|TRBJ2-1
CASSLSLGTGSRSEQFF
TGTGCCAGCAGTTTATCGCTCGGGACAGGGTCGCGGTCTGAGCAGTTCTTC
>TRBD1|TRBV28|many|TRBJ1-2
CASSSTGVANYGYTF
TGTGCCAGCAGTTCGACAGGGGTAGCTAACTATGGCTACACCTTC
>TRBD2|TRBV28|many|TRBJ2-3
CASSSPFAAGGLSTDTQYF
TGTGCCAGCAGTTCCCCTTTTGCAGCGGGAGGGTTAAGCACAGATACGCAGTATTTT
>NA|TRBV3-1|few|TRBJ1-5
CASSQGTAHQPQHF
TGTGCCAGCAGCCAAGGGACAGCCCATCAGCCCCAGCATTTT
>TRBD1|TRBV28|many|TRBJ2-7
CASSSGQGGEQYF
TGTGCCAGCAGTTCCGGACAGGGTGGAGAGCAGTACTTC
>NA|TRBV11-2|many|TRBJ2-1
CASSLTSGISTYNEQFF
TGTGCCAGCAGCTTAACATCCGGGATCTCCACCTACAATGAGCAGTTCTTC
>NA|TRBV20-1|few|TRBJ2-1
CSAKVSALFNEQFF
TGCAGTGCTAAGGTCAGCGCACTTTTCAATGAGCAGTTCTTC
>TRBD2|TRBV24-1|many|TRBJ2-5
CATSESLAGKQYF
TGTGCCACCAGTGAATCACTAGCGGGAAAACAGTACTTC
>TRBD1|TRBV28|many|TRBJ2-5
CASSLRTGEETQYF
TGTGCCAGCAGTCTTAGGACAGGGGAAGAGACCCAGTACTTC
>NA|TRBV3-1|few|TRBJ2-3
CASSQGAGRTSSTDTQYF
TGTGCCAGCAGCCAAGGGGCCGGGAGAACCTCTAGCACAGATACGCAGTATTTT
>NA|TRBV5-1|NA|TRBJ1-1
CASSLEAGGTEAFF
TGCGCCAGCAGCTTGGAGGCCGGGGGCACTGAAGCTTTCTTT
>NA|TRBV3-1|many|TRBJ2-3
CASSPPPFSLRSSDTQYF
TGTGCCAGCAGCCCGCCCCCATTTAGTCTGCGATCGTCAGATACGCAGTATTTT
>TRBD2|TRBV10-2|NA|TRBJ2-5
CASSESGRAAETQYF
TGCGCCAGCAGTGAAAGCGGGAGGGCCGCGGAGACCCAGTACTTC
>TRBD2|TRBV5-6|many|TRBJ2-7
CASRNGLVAEQYF
TGTGCCAGCAGGAACGGACTAGTAGCCGAGCAGTACTTC
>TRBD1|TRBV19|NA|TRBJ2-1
CASSIRGQGISYNEQFF
TGTGCCAGTAGTATAAGGGGACAGGGAATTTCCTACAATGAGCAGTTCTTC
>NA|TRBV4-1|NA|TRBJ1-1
CASSQTQVNTEAFF
TGCGCCAGCAGCCAAACCCAGGTGAACACTGAAGCTTTCTTT
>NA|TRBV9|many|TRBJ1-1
CASSAGPETGNTEAFF
TGTGCCAGCAGCGCCGGGCCGGAGACAGGGAACACTGAAGCTTTCTTT
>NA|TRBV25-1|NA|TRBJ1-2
CASSPNQISYGYTF
TGTGCCAGCAGTCCCAATCAGATCTCCTATGGCTACACCTTC
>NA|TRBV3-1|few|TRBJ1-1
CASSRGKGRGDTEAFF
TGTGCCAGCAGCCGTGGGAAGGGCCGGGGTGACACTGAAGCTTTCTTT
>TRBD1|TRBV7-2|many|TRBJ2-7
CASSSYRGQSYEQYF
TGTGCCAGCAGCTCATACAGGGGGCAAAGCTACGAGCAGTACTTC
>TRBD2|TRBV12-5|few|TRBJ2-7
CASGLPISGRKGYEQYF
TGTGCTAGTGGTTTGCCTATTAGCGGGAGGAAGGGCTACGAGCAGTACTTC
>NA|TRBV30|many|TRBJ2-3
CAWSIFSGTDTQYF
TGTGCCTGGAGTATTTTCTCAGGGACAGATACGCAGTATTTT
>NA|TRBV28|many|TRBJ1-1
CASSSQGKRTEAFF
TGTGCCAGCAGTTCCCAGGGAAAGCGGACTGAAGCTTTCTTT
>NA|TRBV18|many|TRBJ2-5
CASSPEAETQYF
TGTGCCAGCTCACCAGAGGCGGAGACCCAGTACTTC
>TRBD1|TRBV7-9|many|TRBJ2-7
CASKPTGTGFSYEQYF
TGTGCCAGCAAACCCACCGGGACAGGGTTCTCCTACGAGCAGTACTTC
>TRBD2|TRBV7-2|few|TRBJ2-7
CASSLVLAGGPNEQYF
TGTGCCAGCAGTTTAGTGCTAGCGGGAGGGCCCAACGAGCAGTACTTC
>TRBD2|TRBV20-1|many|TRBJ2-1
CSARPSGSFYEQFF
TGCAGTGCTAGACCCAGCGGGAGTTTCTATGAGCAGTTCTTC
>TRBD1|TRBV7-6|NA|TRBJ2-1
CASSRFGTGYNEQFF
TGTGCCAGCAGCCGGTTCGGGACAGGGTACAATGAGCAGTTCTTC
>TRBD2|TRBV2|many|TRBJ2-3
CATKALAGGDTQYF
TGTGCCACCAAGGCCCTAGCGGGAGGAGATACGCAGTATTTT
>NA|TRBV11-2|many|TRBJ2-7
CASSFGPSYEQYF
TGTGCCAGCAGCTTTGGCCCTTCCTACGAGCAGTACTTC